The entry below describes one TCR beta chain. This entry is derived from a study of blood T cell repertoires in COVID-19. Study-level background: Collection of acute and convalescent COVID-19 samples took place in the United States, Italy and Spain. PBMCs, B-cell-depleted T cells, or T cells provided the cDNA or gDNA that made up the material.

V dropped 0 bases and J dropped 7 bases, with 13 bases sitting between them. CDR1 MNHEY and CDR2 SMNVEV come from the germline V gene (reference sequence). The CDR3 runs to 16 residues. Authors' processing steps: Reference gene primer amplification yielded estimated nucleated cell counts. The data were produced by immunoSEQ multiplex PCR, yet TCRdb's version contains in-frame clones alone and is incomplete. The V and J calls and the clone size are those of that table, but D and trimming were determined from the DNA. The sample contains roughly 300,000 clones, roughly four fifths of which appear only once.

This receptor was taken from a woman aged 50 to 60 who had recovered from COVID-19. This chain connects TRBV27 to TRBJ1-6; a weak D match, TRBD1 (5 bases). Sequenced input: peripheral blood. The CDR3 loop is CASSLSGGRWNSPLHF. The CDR3 DNA is TGTGCCAGCAGTTTATCGGGGGGACGGTGGAATTCACCCCTCCACTTT.